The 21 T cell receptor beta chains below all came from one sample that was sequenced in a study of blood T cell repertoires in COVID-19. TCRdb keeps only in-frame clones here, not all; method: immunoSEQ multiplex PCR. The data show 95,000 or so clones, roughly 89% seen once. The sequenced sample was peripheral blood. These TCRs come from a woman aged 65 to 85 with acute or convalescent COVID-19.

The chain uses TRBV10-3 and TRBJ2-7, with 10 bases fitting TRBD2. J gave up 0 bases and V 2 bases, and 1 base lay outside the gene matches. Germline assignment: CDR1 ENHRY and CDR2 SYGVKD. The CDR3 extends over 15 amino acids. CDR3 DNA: TGTGCCATCAGTGAGCCTAGCGGGAGCTCCTACGAGCAGTACTTC. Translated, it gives CAISEPSGSSYEQYF.

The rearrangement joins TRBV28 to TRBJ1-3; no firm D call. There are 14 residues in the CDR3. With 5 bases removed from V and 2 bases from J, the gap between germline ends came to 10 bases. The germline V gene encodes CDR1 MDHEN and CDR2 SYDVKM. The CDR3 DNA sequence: TGTGCCAGCAGTCCCATCGGGACTGGAAACACCATATATTTT. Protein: CASSPIGTGNTIYF.

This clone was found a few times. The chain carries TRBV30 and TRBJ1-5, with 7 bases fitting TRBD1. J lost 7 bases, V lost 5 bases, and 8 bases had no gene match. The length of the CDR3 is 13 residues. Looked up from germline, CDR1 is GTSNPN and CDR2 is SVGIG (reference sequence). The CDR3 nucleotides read TGTGCCTGGGCGGGGACAGAACGGCAGCCCCAGCATTTT. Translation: CAWAGTERQPQHF. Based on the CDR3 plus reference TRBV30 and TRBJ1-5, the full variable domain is SQTIHQWPATLVQPVGSPLSLECTVEGTSNPNLYWYRQAAGRGLQLLFYSVGIGQISSEVPQNLSASRPQDRQFILSSKKLLLSDSGFYLCAWAGTERQPQHFGDGTRLSIL.

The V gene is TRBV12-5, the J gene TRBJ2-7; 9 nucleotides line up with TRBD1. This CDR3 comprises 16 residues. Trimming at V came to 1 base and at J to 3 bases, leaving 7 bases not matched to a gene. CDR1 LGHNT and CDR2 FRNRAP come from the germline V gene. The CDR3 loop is CASGLEAGTGIYEQYF. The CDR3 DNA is TGTGCTAGTGGTTTGGAAGCCGGGACAGGGATCTACGAGCAGTACTTC. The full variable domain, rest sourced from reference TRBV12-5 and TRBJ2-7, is DARVTQTPRHKVTEMGQEVTMRCQPILGHNTVFWYRQTMMQGLELLAYFRNRAPLDDSGMPKDRFSAEMPDATLATLKIQPSEPRDSAVYFCASGLEAGTGIYEQYFGPGTRLTVT.

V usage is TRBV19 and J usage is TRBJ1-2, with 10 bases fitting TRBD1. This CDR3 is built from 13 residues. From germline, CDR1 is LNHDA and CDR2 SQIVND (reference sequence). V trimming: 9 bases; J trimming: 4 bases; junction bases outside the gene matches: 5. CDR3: CASRDRGSYGYTF. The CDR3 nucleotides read TGTGCCAGCCGGGACAGGGGCTCCTATGGCTACACCTTC.

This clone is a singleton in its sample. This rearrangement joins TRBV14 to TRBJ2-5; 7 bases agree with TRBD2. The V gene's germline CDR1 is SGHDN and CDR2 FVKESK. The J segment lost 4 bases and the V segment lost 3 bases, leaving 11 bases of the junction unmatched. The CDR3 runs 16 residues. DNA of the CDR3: TGTGCCAGCAGCCACTTCCTCGCGGGAGTGGGAGAGACCCAGTACTTC. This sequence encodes CASSHFLAGVGETQYF.

The DNA for the CDR3 is TGCGCCAGCAGCTTGGAAGGTGGCAGGGCTTATAATTCACCCCTCCACTTT. It yields the protein CASSLEGGRAYNSPLHF. The chain links TRBV5-1 to TRBJ1-6, with D possibly matching TRBD1 (5 bases). The germline V gene encodes CDR1 SGHRS and CDR2 YFSETQ. This CDR3 region has 17 residues. Between the trimmed V and J ends, which lost 0 bases and 4 bases, there was a span of 14 bases.

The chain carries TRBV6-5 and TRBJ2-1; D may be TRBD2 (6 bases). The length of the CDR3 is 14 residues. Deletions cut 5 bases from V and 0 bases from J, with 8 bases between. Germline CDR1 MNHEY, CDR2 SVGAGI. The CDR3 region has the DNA TGTGCCAGCAGTCGGGGGAGCTCCTACAATGAGCAGTTCTTC. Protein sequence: CASSRGSSYNEQFF.

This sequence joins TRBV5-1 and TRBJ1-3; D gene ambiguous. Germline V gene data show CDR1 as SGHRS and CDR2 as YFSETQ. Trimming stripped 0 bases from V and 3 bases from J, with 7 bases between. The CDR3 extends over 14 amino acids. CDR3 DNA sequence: TGCGCCAGCAGCTTGGAGTCAGGTGGAAACACCATATATTTT. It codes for CASSLESGGNTIYF.

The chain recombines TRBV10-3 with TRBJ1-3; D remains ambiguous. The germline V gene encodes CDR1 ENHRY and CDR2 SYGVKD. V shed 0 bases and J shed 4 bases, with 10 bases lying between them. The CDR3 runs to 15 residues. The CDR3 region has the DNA TGTGCCATCAGTGAGTCGTTAGGGAGGGGAAACACCATATATTTT. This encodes CAISESLGRGNTIYF.

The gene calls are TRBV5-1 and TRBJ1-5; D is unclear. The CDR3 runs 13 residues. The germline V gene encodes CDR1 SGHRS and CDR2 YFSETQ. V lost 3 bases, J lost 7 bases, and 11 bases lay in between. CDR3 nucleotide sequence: TGCGCCAGCAGCTACGCCCCTAGGCAGCCCCAGCATTTT. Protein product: CASSYAPRQPQHF. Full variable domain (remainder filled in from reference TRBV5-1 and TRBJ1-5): KAGVTQTPRYLIKTRGQQVTLSCSPISGHRSVSWYQQTPGQGLQFLFEYFSETQRNKGNFPGRFSGRQFSNSRSEMNVSTLELGDSALYLCASSYAPRQPQHFGDGTRLSIL.

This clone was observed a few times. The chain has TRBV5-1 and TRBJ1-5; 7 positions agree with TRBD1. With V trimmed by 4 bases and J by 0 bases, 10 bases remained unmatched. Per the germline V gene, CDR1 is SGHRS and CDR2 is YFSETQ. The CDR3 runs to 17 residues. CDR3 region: CASSMEPTGNSNQPQHF. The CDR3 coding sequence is TGCGCCAGCAGCATGGAGCCGACAGGGAATAGCAATCAGCCCCAGCATTTT.

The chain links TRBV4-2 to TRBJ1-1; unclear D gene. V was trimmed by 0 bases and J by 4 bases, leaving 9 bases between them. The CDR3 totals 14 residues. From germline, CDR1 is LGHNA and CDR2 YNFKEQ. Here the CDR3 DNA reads TGTGCCAGCAGCCAAGATCCCCGGAGCACTGAAGCTTTCTTT. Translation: CASSQDPRSTEAFF.

The CDR3 coding sequence is TGCGCCAGCAGTGCCGACAGATACAATGAGCAGTTCTTC. It yields the protein CASSADRYNEQFF. V and J are TRBV23-1 and TRBJ2-1, with D tentatively TRBD1 (5 bases). TRBV23-1 is annotated as an ORF whose role is uncertain. V lost 5 bases, J lost 4 bases, and 9 bases lay in between. This CDR3 is 13 amino acids long.

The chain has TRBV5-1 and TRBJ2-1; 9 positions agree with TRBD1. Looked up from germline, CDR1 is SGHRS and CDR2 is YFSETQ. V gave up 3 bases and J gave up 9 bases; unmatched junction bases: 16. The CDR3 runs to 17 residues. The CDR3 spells CASSSESFPGQGAEQFF. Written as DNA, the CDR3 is TGCGCCAGCAGCTCGGAAAGCTTTCCGGGACAGGGAGCTGAGCAGTTCTTC.

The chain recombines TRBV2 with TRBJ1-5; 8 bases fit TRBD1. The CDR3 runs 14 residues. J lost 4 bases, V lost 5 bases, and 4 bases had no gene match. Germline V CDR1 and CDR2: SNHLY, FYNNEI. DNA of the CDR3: TGTGCCAGCAGTTCCGACAGGGGAAATCAGCCCCAGCATTTT. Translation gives CASSSDRGNQPQHF.

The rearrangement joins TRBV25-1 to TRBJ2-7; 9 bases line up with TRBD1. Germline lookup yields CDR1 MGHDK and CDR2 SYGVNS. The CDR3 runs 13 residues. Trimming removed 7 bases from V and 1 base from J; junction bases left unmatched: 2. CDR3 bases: TGTGCCAGCAAAGGACAGGGGTCCTACGAGCAGTACTTC. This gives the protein CASKGQGSYEQYF.

DNA for the CDR3: TGTGCCAGCTCACCTTTGACAGGGGCTGACGCCTATGGCTACACCTTC. This translates into CASSPLTGADAYGYTF. The genes are TRBV18 and TRBJ1-2; 8 nucleotides match TRBD1. This CDR3 has 16 residues. J lost 4 bases, V lost 3 bases, and 10 bases had no gene match. Germline V gene lookup returns CDR1 KGHSH and CDR2 LQKENI.

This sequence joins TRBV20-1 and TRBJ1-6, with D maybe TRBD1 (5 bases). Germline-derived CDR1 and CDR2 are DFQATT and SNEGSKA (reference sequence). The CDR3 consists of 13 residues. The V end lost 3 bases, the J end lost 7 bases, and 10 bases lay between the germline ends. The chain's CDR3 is CSASMTVNSPLHF. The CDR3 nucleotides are TGCAGTGCTAGTATGACAGTCAATTCACCCCTCCACTTT.

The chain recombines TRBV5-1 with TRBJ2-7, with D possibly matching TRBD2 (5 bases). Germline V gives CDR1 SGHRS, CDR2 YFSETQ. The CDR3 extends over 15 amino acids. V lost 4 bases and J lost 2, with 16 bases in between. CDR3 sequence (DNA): TGCGCCAGCAGCATTATAGCGCAAGGGCCCTACGAGCAGTACTTC. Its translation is CASSIIAQGPYEQYF.

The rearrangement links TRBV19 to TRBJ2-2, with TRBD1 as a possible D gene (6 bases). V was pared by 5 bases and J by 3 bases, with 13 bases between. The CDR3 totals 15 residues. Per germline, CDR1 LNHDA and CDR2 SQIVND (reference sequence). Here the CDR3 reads CASSLPRGYTGELFF. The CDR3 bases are TGTGCCAGTAGTTTACCAAGGGGGTACACCGGGGAGCTGTTTTTT.